Below, 30 T cell receptor beta chains from the same sample are listed, as sequenced in a study of T-cell reconstitution after alpha-beta-depleted transplantation in children. Construction of the TCRbeta library involved unique molecular identifiers. One entry per CDR3 protein, called by TCRdb with MiXCR from the PCR reads. The sample shows about 460,000 distinct CDR3 sequences, about an eighth of them seen only once. The material was PBMCs, mostly from graft donor cells, obtained 180 days after TCRalphabeta/CD19-depleted stem cell transplant. These receptors were collected from a female patient under 10 years old who had a stem cell transplant for aplastic anemia, so the T cells may come from the graft donor.

This clonotype appeared many times. The rearrangement uses TRBV27 and TRBJ2-4; 13 bases align to TRBD2. J gave up 0 bases and V 8 bases, and 10 bases lay outside the gene matches. Germline-derived CDR1 and CDR2 are MNHEY and SMNVEV (reference sequence). CDR3 length equals 18 residues. The DNA of the CDR3 is TGTGCCAGCGGGGAGACGGGACTAGCGGGACCAGCCAAAAACATTCAGTACTTC. It codes for CASGETGLAGPAKNIQYF.

This clonotype was picked up many times. This sequence joins TRBV4-2 and TRBJ1-1; 10 nucleotides match TRBD1. V shed 4 bases and J 3 bases; nucleotides not matched to a gene: 2. This CDR3 is 14 amino acids long. The germline V gene has CDR1 LGHNA and CDR2 YNFKEQ. CDR3 DNA sequence: TGTGCCAGCAGCCTGGACAGGGGGGACACTGAAGCTTTCTTT. Its translation: CASSLDRGDTEAFF.

The rearrangement joins TRBV20-1 to TRBJ2-3; maybe TRBD2 (8 bases). The CDR3 spans 17 residues. Germline V CDR1 and CDR2: DFQATT, SNEGSKA (reference sequence). V was cut by 3 bases and J by 3 bases, with 22 bases left in between. In DNA, the CDR3 is TGCAGTGCTAGCGTGCGGGAGGCCAGGGGGGGTACAGATACGCAGTATTTT. Translating gives CSASVREARGGTDTQYF.

This clonotype was seen only a few times. The chain uses TRBV12-3 or TRBV12-4 and TRBJ1-1; no reliable D call. The V and J ends lost 7 bases and 1 base respectively, with 16 bases between them. The CDR3 sequence is 15 residues long. The chain's CDR3 is CASTALGFGNTEAFF. Here the CDR3 DNA reads TGTGCCAGCACCGCACTGGGGTTTGGGAACACTGAAGCTTTCTTT.

This clonotype was seen more than once but under ten times. The rearrangement links TRBV9 to TRBJ2-2; unclear D gene. The CDR3 runs to 14 residues. V was cut by 1 base and J by 1 base, with 5 bases left in between. CDR1 and CDR2 (germline): SGDLS, YYNGEE. CDR3 bases: TGTGCCAGCAGCGTATTGGAGAACACCGGGGAGCTGTTTTTT. Residues: CASSVLENTGELFF.

This clonotype appeared once. The CDR3 sequence is CASSHSTSRYNEQFF. Written as DNA, the CDR3 is TGTGCCAGCAGCCATTCGACTAGCCGCTACAATGAGCAGTTCTTC. This chain connects TRBV7-2 to TRBJ2-1; 7 bases fit TRBD2. The CDR3 spans 15 residues. Germline CDR1 reads SGHTA; CDR2 reads FQGNSA. J lost 3 bases, V lost 5 bases, and 7 bases had no gene match.

This clonotype was detected once. The V call is TRBV6-2 or TRBV6-3, the J call TRBJ2-1, with D possibly matching TRBD2 (6 bases). CDR1 and CDR2 (germline): MNHEY, SVGEGT. Trimming stripped 2 bases from V and 6 bases from J, with 11 bases between. The CDR3 consists of 14 residues. The CDR3 DNA follows: TGTGCCAGCAGTTACAGGGTGGAGGGCAATGAGCAGTTCTTC. Encoded protein: CASSYRVEGNEQFF.

This sequence joins TRBV7-6 and TRBJ2-5; TRBD2 might be the D (7 bases). V shed 5 bases and J shed 3 bases, with 13 bases lying between them. The length of the CDR3 is 14 residues. Germline-derived CDR1 and CDR2 are SGHVS and FNYEAQ. CDR3 nucleotides: TGTGCCAGCAGCGTTCCGGGGGGCGAAGAGACCCAGTACTTC. Amino acid sequence: CASSVPGGEETQYF.

The chain links TRBV7-8 to TRBJ2-5; 7 positions match TRBD2. The CDR3 totals 15 residues. Germline values: CDR1 SGHVS, CDR2 FQNEAQ. The V and J ends lost 2 bases and 5 bases, in that order; junction bases with no gene match: 8. CDR3 DNA: TGTGCCAGCAGCTTAATCCGCGGGAGACGGGAGACCCAGTACTTC. It translates to CASSLIRGRRETQYF.

This sequence joins TRBV28 and TRBJ2-7; TRBD2 aligns across 9 bases. J gave up 2 bases and V 5 bases, and 7 bases lay outside the gene matches. The germline gives CDR1 MDHEN, CDR2 SYDVKM. The CDR3 totals 15 residues. CDR3 residues: CASSPLTSGTYEQYF. The CDR3 DNA reads as TGTGCCAGCAGTCCCCTGACTAGCGGAACCTACGAGCAGTACTTC. Combining the CDR3 with reference TRBV28 and TRBJ2-7 gives the whole variable domain DVKVTQSSRYLVKRTGEKVFLECVQDMDHENMFWYRQDPGLGLRLIYFSYDVKMKEKGDIPEGYSVSREKKERFSLILESASTNQTSMYLCASSPLTSGTYEQYFGPGTRLTVT.

This clonotype was observed a handful of times. This chain joins TRBV28 and TRBJ2-1, with D perhaps being TRBD1 or TRBD2 (5 bases each). The V gene lost 8 bases and the J gene lost 6 bases, with 11 bases spanning the gap. The CDR3 runs 12 residues. In germline, CDR1 is MDHEN, CDR2 SYDVKM. The CDR3 here is CASLNGANEQFF. The CDR3 nucleotides read TGTGCCAGCCTCAACGGGGCCAATGAGCAGTTCTTC.

In this sample, this clonotype turned up a few times. The CDR3 loop is CASSPTGGTGKQKLFF. In nucleotides, the CDR3 is TGTGCCAGCAGTCCGACCGGTGGGACAGGGAAACAAAAACTGTTTTTT. The chain employs TRBV28 and TRBJ1-4, with 9 bases that match TRBD1. The germline CDR1 and CDR2 sequences are MDHEN and SYDVKM. V lost 5 bases, J lost 9 bases, and 13 bases stayed unmatched. The CDR3 covers 16 residues.

The chain recombines TRBV12-3 or TRBV12-4 with TRBJ2-4; D not certain. V was cut by 4 bases and J by 8 bases, with 12 bases left in between. The CDR3 consists of 13 residues. The CDR3 DNA is TGTGCCAGCAGTTCGGCCCCCCGAGACATTCAGTACTTC. It encodes CASSSAPRDIQYF.

The rearrangement links TRBV12-3 or TRBV12-4 to TRBJ2-3; D is undetermined. V dropped 3 bases and J dropped 4 bases, with 14 bases sitting between them. CDR3 length equals 15 residues. The CDR3 nucleotides read TGTGCCAGCAGTTTTCGGCAGGATCGGGCAGATACGCAGTATTTT. Encoded protein: CASSFRQDRADTQYF.

The rearrangement joins TRBV20-1 to TRBJ2-3, with a possible D match to TRBD2 (5 bases). In germline, CDR1 is DFQATT, CDR2 SNEGSKA (reference sequence). Between the trimmed V and J ends, which lost 0 bases and 3 bases, there was a span of 10 bases. The CDR3 extends over 14 amino acids. CDR3 DNA: TGCAGTGCTAGAGATTGGGAGCCAACAGATACGCAGTATTTT. This sequence encodes CSARDWEPTDTQYF.

This clonotype was observed a handful of times. The chain recombines TRBV20-1 with TRBJ2-5; TRBD2 might be the D (5 bases). Germline CDR1 and CDR2: DFQATT and SNEGSKA (reference sequence). V was pared by 8 bases and J by 3 bases, with 13 bases between. This CDR3 contains 12 residues. The CDR3 sequence is CSFFLGEETQYF. In DNA, the CDR3 is TGCAGTTTTTTCCTCGGGGAAGAGACCCAGTACTTC.

A few counts support this clonotype. The chain joins TRBV5-1 to TRBJ2-3; no definite D call. The germline gives CDR1 SGHRS, CDR2 YFSETQ. V was trimmed by 2 bases and J by 6 bases, leaving 10 bases between them. CDR3 length: 13 amino acids. CDR3 amino acids: CASSFRPTDTQYF. DNA of the CDR3: TGCGCCAGCAGCTTTCGACCAACCGATACGCAGTATTTT.

This clonotype was counted at least ten times. V usage is TRBV3-1 and J usage is TRBJ2-1, with a weak D call TRBD2 (7 bases). The ends were cut back, 4 bases at V and 9 bases at J, with 19 bases in the middle. In germline, CDR1 is LGHDT, CDR2 YNNKEL (reference sequence). This CDR3 region has 15 residues. The CDR3 protein is CASSPPKGRGAEQFF. The CDR3 region has the DNA TGTGCCAGCAGCCCACCCAAGGGGAGGGGGGCTGAGCAGTTCTTC.

This clonotype has more than one count but fewer than ten. The chain carries TRBV15 and TRBJ1-1, with 9 bases aligning to TRBD1. V shed 4 bases, J shed 5 bases, and the junction held 5 bases outside the gene matches. CDR3 length: 14 residues. Germline lookup yields CDR1 LNHNV and CDR2 YYDKDF (reference sequence). The chain's CDR3 is CATSKQGAGTEAFF. The CDR3 DNA is TGTGCCACCAGCAAACAGGGGGCGGGAACTGAAGCTTTCTTT.

Only a few counts were recorded for this clonotype. The genes are TRBV10-3 and TRBJ2-4; D might be TRBD1 or TRBD2, each matching 6 bases. Trimming removed 0 bases at V and 6 bases at J, with 15 bases between. The CDR3 has 16 amino acids. The germline V gene has CDR1 ENHRY and CDR2 SYGVKD. CDR3 sequence reads: CAISESIRGPANIQYF. CDR3 nucleotides: TGTGCCATCAGTGAGTCGATCCGGGGGCCTGCAAACATTCAGTACTTC.

The rearrangement joins TRBV12-3 or TRBV12-4 to TRBJ2-1; D is undetermined. This CDR3 comprises 16 residues. The V gene lost 1 base and the J gene lost 0 bases, with 10 bases spanning the gap. CDR3 amino acids: CASSLVPRSSYNEQFF. The CDR3 DNA reads as TGTGCCAGCAGTTTAGTTCCCAGGAGCTCCTACAATGAGCAGTTCTTC.

Concerning this clonotype: Being one base from a much bigger clone, this may be a read error. The J gene is TRBJ2-1, the V gene TRBV12-3 or TRBV12-4; 9 bases fit TRBD2. CDR3 length equals 17 residues. After removal of 5 bases from V and 5 bases from J, the junction contained 13 bases not matched to a gene. CDR3 sequence (DNA): TGTGCCAGCAGTAACCCCTTAGCGGGAGCGTTTAACAATGAGCAGTTCTTC. Protein sequence: CASSNPLAGAFNNEQFF.

A few counts support this clonotype. J is TRBJ2-3 and V is TRBV20-1, with D possibly being TRBD1 or TRBD2 (5 bases each). V was trimmed by 5 bases and J by 0 bases, leaving 24 bases between them. CDR1 and CDR2 (germline): DFQATT, SNEGSKA (reference sequence). This CDR3 has 18 amino acids. Written as DNA, the CDR3 is TGCAGTGCTGGCCCCTTTAGGTGGGACGTACTAAGCACAGATACGCAGTATTTT. It encodes CSAGPFRWDVLSTDTQYF.

This clonotype was detected many times. J is TRBJ1-2 and V is TRBV5-4, with 10 positions matching TRBD1. V was pared by 4 bases and J by 5 bases, with 11 bases of the junction left unmatched. Germline V gene lookup returns CDR1 SGHNT and CDR2 YYREEE (reference sequence). The CDR3 contains 16 residues. CDR3 DNA sequence: TGTGCCAGCAGCGCAGTCAGGACAGGGGGGAATTATGGCTACACCTTC. Protein product: CASSAVRTGGNYGYTF.

CDR3 region: CSVEGSPSGAEAFF. As DNA, the CDR3 is TGCAGCGTTGAAGGTTCCCCCTCCGGGGCTGAAGCTTTCTTT. This sequence joins TRBV29-1 and TRBJ1-1; D is undetermined. V was trimmed by 1 base and J by 6 bases, leaving 15 bases between them. This CDR3 is built from 14 residues. Looked up from germline, CDR1 is SQVTM and CDR2 is ANQGSEA.

This clonotype was detected only a few times. This chain joins TRBV4-3 and TRBJ2-7, with D possibly TRBD1 on 6 matching bases. The CDR3 contains 16 residues. Trimming pared 0 bases from V and 0 bases from J, leaving 12 bases between. Per germline, CDR1 LGHNA and CDR2 YSLEER. CDR3 residues: CASSQDLGTLSYEQYF. As DNA, the CDR3 is TGCGCCAGCAGCCAAGACTTAGGGACACTCTCCTACGAGCAGTACTTC.

This clonotype was found a few times. Because the CDR3's place on the DNA is in doubt, the DNA is left out and the CDR3 is given as listed by TCRdb. This chain links TRBV5-6 with TRBJ2-2; the table calls TRBD2, which could not be checked here. The CDR3 length equals 16 residues, ends included. CDR1 and CDR2 from the germline V gene are SGHDT and YYEEEE. This chain's CDR3 is CASILALAANTGELFF.

This clonotype was seen many times. V and J are TRBV20-1 and TRBJ2-3, with a tentative D call TRBD2 (7 bases). Germline V gene lookup returns CDR1 DFQATT and CDR2 SNEGSKA (reference sequence). CDR3 length: 15 residues. V lost 5 bases and J lost 3, with 18 bases in between. CDR3 DNA: TGCAGTGCTCTAAAGGGGGGGCTATGGACAGATACGCAGTATTTT. Encoded protein: CSALKGGLWTDTQYF.

This chain uses TRBV5-1 with TRBJ2-7; D possibly uses TRBD1 or TRBD2 (5 bases each). Germline V gene lookup returns CDR1 SGHRS and CDR2 YFSETQ. Trimming removed 4 bases at V and 4 bases at J, with 21 bases between. The CDR3 runs to 16 residues. The chain's CDR3 is CASSRYPRDGRYEQYV. The CDR3 DNA reads as TGCGCCAGCAGCCGGTACCCTCGGGACGGAAGGTACGAGCAGTACGTC.

This clonotype has only a few counts. The V call is TRBV11-2, the J call TRBJ2-2; TRBD2 agrees at 15 bases. In germline, CDR1 is SGHAT, CDR2 FQNNGV. Unmatched junction bases numbered 8, after V lost 5 bases and J lost 4 bases. CDR3 size: 18 residues. The CDR3 loop is CASSPTGLAGGGTGELFF. CDR3 in DNA: TGTGCCAGCAGCCCGACGGGACTAGCGGGAGGAGGCACCGGGGAGCTGTTTTTT.